This T cell receptor (beta chain) was found in a study of OX40 agonist ivuxolimab in advanced cancers. About the study: With a range of about 20 to 79, age averaged approximately 60 years, and 75% to 90% were male.

The protocol was immunoSEQ multiplex PCR, while the TCRdb copy is restricted to in-frame clones and leaves out a portion. The sample has some 66,000 clones, roughly 88% seen once. Looked up from germline, CDR1 is LGHNA and CDR2 is YNFKEQ. CDR3 length: 18 amino acids. Germline trimming cut 0 bases from V and 4 bases from J; bases unmatched to any gene: 10. Sequencing used CD4+ or CD8+ T cells sorted from blood, obtained in a trial of the OX40 agonist ivuxolimab. The J gene is TRBJ2-1, the V gene TRBV4-2; TRBD1 matches 9 bases. The TCR sequence derives from an adult with an advanced solid tumor such as melanoma, head and neck, liver or kidney cancer. CDR3 sequence: CASSQDLRGQGSYNEQFF. The DNA for the CDR3 is TGTGCCAGCAGCCAAGATCTGCGGGGACAGGGATCATACAATGAGCAGTTCTTC.